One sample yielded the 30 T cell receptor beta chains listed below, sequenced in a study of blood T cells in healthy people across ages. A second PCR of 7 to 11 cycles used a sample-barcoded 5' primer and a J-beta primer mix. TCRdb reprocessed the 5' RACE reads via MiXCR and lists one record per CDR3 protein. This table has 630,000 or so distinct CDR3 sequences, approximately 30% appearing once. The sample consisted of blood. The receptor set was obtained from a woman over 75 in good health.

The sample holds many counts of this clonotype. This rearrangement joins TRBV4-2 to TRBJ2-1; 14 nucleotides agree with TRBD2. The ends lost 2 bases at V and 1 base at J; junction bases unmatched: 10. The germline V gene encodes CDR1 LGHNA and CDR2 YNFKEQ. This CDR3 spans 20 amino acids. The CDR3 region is CASSQMTSGGAVGSYNEQFF. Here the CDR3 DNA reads TGTGCCAGCAGCCAAATGACTAGCGGGGGGGCCGTCGGGTCCTACAATGAGCAGTTCTTC.

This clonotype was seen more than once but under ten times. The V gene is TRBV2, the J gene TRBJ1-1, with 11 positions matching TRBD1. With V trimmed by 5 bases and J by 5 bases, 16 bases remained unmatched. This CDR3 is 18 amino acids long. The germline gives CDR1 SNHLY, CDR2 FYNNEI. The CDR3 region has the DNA TGTGCCAGCAGTCCATTGAGATATTCCGGGACAGGGGGGACTGAAGCTTTCTTT. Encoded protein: CASSPLRYSGTGGTEAFF.

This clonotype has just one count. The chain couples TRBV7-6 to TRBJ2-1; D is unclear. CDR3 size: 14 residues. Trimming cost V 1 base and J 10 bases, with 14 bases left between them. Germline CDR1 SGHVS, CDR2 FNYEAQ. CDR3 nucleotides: TGTGCCAGCAGCTTAGGGGCCAGCTCCTACGAGCAGTTCTTC. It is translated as CASSLGASSYEQFF.

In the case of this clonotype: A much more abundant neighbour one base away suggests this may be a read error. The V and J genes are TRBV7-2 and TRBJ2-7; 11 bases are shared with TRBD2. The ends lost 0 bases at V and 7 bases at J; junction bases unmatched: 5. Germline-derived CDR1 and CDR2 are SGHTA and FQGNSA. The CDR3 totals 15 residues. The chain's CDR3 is CASSLASGGANEQYF. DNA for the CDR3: TGTGCCAGCAGCTTAGCTAGCGGGGGGGCGAATGAGCAGTACTTC. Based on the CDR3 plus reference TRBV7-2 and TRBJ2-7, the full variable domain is GAGVSQSPSNKVTEKGKDVELRCDPISGHTALYWYRQSLGQGLEFLIYFQGNSAPDKSGLPSDRFSAERTGGSVSTLTIQRTQQEDSAVYLCASSLASGGANEQYFGPGTRLTVT.

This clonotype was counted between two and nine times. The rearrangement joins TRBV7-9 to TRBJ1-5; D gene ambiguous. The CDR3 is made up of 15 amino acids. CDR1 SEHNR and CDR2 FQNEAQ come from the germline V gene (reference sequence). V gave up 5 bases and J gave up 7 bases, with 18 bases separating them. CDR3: CASSPGGSPGQPQHF. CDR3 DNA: TGTGCCAGCAGCCCCGGTGGGTCCCCGGGCCAGCCCCAGCATTTT.

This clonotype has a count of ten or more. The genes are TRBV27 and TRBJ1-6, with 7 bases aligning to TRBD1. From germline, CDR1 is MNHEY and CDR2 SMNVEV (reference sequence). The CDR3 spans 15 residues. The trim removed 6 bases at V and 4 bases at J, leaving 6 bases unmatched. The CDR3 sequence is CASSRGQSYNSPLHF. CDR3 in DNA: TGTGCCAGCAGCCGGGGACAGTCTTATAATTCACCCCTCCACTTT.

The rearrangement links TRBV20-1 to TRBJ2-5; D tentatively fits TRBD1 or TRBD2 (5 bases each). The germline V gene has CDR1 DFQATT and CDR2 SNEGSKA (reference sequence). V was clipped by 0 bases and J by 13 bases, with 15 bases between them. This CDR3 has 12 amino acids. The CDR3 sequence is CSARDDGARMYF. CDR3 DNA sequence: TGCAGTGCTAGAGATGACGGGGCCCGTATGTACTTC.

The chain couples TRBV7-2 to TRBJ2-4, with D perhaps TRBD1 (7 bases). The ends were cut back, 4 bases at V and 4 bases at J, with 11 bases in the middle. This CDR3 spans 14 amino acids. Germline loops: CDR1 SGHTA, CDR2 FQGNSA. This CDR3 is CASSSQGGKNIQYF. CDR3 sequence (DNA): TGTGCCAGCAGCTCCCAGGGGGGTAAAAACATTCAGTACTTC.

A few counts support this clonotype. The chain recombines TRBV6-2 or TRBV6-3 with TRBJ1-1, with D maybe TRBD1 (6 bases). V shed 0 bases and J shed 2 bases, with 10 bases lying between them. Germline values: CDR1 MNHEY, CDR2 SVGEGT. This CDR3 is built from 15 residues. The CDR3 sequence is CASSYSLDRNTEAFF. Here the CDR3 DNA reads TGTGCCAGCAGTTACTCGCTGGACAGAAACACTGAAGCTTTCTTT.

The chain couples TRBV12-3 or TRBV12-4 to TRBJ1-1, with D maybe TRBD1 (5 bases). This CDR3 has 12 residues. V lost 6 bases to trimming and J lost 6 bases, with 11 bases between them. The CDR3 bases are TGTGCCAGCAGCAGACAGTATCCTGAAGCTTTCTTT. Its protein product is CASSRQYPEAFF.

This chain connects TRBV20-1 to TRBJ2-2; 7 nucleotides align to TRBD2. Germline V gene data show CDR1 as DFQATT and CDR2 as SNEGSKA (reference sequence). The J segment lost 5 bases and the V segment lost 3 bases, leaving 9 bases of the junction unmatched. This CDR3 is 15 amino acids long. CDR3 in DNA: TGCAGTGCTAGCGTTGCGGGAGAAGGGACCGGGGAGCTGTTTTTT. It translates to CSASVAGEGTGELFF.

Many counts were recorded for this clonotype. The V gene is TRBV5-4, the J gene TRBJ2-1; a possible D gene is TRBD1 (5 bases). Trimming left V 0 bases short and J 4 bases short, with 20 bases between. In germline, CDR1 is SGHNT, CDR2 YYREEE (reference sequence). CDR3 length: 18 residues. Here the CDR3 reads CASSLGGSWSMRYNEQFF. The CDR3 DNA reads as TGTGCCAGCAGCTTGGGGGGCTCCTGGTCGATGAGGTACAATGAGCAGTTCTTC.

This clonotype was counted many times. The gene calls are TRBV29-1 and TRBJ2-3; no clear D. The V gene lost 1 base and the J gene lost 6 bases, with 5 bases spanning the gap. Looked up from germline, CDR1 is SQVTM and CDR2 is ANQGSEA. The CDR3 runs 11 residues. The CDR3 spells CSVEVGDTQYF. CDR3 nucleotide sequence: TGCAGCGTTGAAGTAGGGGATACGCAGTATTTT.

The CDR3 sequence: CSALERDIRTGELFF. CDR3 coding DNA: TGCAGCGCTTTGGAAAGGGACATACGCACCGGGGAGCTGTTTTTT. The chain couples TRBV29-1 to TRBJ2-2; TRBD1 is a possible D gene (6 bases). The V gene lost 7 bases and the J gene lost 4 bases, with 19 bases spanning the gap. The CDR3 totals 15 residues. Looked up from germline, CDR1 is SQVTM and CDR2 is ANQGSEA.

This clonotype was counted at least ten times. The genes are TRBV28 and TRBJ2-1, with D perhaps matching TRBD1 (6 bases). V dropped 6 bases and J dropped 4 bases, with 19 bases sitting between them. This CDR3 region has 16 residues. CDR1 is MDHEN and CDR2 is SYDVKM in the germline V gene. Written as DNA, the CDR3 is TGTGCCAGCAGAAAACACGACAGGAGAGTTTACAATGAGCAGTTCTTC. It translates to CASRKHDRRVYNEQFF. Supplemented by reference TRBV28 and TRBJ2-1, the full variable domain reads DVKVTQSSRYLVKRTGEKVFLECVQDMDHENMFWYRQDPGLGLRLIYFSYDVKMKEKGDIPEGYSVSREKKERFSLILESASTNQTSMYLCASRKHDRRVYNEQFFGPGTRLTVL.

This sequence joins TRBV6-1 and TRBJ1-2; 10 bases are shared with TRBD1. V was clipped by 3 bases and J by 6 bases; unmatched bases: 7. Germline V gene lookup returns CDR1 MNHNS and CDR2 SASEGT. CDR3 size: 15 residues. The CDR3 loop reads CASSDPPTGGNGYTF. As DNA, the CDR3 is TGTGCCAGCAGTGACCCCCCGACAGGGGGCAATGGCTACACCTTC.

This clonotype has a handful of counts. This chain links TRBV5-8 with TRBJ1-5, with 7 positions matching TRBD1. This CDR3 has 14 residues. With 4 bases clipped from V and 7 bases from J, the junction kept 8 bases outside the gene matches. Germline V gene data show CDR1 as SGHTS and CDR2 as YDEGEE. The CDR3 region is CASSLTGARQPQHF. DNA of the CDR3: TGTGCCAGCAGCCTTACAGGGGCGAGGCAGCCCCAGCATTTT.

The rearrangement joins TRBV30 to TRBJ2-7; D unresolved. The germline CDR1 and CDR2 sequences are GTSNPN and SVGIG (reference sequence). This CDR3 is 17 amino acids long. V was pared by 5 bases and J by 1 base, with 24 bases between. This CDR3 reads CAWGTGGVASSSYEQYF. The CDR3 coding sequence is TGTGCCTGGGGTACGGGTGGGGTAGCATCATCGTCCTACGAGCAGTACTTC.

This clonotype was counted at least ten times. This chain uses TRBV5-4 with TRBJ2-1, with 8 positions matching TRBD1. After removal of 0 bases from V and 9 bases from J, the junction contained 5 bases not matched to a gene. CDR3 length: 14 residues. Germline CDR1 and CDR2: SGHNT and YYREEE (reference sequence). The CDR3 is CASSLATGGREQFF. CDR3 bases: TGTGCCAGCAGCTTGGCCACAGGGGGTCGTGAGCAGTTCTTC. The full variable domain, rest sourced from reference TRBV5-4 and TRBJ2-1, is ETGVTQSPTHLIKTRGQQVTLRCSSQSGHNTVSWYQQALGQGPQFIFQYYREEENGRGNFPPRFSGLQFPNYSSELNVNALELDDSALYLCASSLATGGREQFFGPGTRLTVL.

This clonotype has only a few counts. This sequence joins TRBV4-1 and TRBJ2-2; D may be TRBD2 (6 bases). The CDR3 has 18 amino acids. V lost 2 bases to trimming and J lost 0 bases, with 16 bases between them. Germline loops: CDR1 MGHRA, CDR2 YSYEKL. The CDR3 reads CASSQLGGTQTNTGELFF. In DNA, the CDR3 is TGCGCCAGCAGCCAACTTGGCGGGACCCAAACGAACACCGGGGAGCTGTTTTTT.

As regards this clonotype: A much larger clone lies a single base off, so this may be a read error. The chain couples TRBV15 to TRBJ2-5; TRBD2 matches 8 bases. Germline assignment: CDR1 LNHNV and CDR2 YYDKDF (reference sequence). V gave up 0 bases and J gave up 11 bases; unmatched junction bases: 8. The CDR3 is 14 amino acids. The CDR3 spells CATSRDPGGHEQYF. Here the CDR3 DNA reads TGTGCCACCAGCAGAGATCCGGGGGGGCATGAGCAGTACTTC. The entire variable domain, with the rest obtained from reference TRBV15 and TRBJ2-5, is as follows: DAMVIQNPRYQVTQFGKPVTLSCSQTLNHNVMYWYQQKSSQAPKLLFHYYDKDFNNEADTPDNFQSRRPNTSFCFLDIRSPGLGDTAMYLCATSRDPGGHEQYFGPGTRLLVL.

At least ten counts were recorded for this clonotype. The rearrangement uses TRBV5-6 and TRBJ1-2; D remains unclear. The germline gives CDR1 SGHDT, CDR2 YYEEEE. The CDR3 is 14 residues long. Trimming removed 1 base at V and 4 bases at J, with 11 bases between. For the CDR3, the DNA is TGTGCCAGCAGCTTGTCCCGTATTGGCTATGGCTACACCTTC. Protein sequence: CASSLSRIGYGYTF.

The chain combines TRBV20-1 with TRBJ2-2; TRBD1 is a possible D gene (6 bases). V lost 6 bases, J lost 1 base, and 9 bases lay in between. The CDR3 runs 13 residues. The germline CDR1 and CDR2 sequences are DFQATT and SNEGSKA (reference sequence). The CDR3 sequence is CSAEDRNTGELFF. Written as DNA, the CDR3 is TGCAGTGCCGAGGACAGGAACACCGGGGAGCTGTTTTTT.

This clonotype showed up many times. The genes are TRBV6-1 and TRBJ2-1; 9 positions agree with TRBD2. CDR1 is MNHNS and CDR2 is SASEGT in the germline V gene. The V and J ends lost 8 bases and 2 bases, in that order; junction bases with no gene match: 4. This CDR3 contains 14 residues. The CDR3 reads CASAPSGAYNEQFF. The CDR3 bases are TGTGCCAGCGCCCCTAGCGGGGCCTACAATGAGCAGTTCTTC.

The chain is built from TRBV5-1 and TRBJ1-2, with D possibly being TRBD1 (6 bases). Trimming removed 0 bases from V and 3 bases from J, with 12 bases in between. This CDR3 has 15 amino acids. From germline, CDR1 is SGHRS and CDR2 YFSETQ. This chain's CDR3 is CASSLEQGRDYGYTF. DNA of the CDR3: TGCGCCAGCAGCTTGGAACAGGGTAGAGACTATGGCTACACCTTC.

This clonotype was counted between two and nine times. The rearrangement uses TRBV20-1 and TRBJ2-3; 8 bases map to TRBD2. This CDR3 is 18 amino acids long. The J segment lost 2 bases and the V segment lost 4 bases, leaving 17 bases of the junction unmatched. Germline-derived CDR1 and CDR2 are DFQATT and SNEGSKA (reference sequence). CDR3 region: CSANLRGGGGPDTDTQYF. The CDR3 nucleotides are TGCAGTGCTAACCTCAGGGGTGGCGGGGGGCCGGACACAGATACGCAGTATTTT.

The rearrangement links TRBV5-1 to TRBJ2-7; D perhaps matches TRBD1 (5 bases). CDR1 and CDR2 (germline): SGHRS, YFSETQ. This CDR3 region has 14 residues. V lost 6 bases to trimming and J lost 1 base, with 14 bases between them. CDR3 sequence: CASKGLASSYEQYF. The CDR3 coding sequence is TGCGCCAGCAAGGGGTTAGCCTCTTCCTACGAGCAGTACTTC.

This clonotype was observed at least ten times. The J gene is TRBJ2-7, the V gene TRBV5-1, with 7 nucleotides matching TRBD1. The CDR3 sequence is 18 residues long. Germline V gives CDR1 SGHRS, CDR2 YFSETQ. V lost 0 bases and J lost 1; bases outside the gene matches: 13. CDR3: CASSLDQTGVDRSYEQYF. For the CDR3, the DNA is TGCGCCAGCAGCTTGGATCAAACAGGGGTCGATCGGTCCTACGAGCAGTACTTC.

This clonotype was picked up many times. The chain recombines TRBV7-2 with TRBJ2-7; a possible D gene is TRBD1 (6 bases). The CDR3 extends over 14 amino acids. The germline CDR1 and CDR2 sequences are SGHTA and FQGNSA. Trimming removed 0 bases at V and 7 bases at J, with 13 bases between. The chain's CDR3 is CASSLAFVGGEQYF. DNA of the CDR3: TGTGCCAGCAGCTTAGCGTTTGTAGGGGGAGAGCAGTACTTC.

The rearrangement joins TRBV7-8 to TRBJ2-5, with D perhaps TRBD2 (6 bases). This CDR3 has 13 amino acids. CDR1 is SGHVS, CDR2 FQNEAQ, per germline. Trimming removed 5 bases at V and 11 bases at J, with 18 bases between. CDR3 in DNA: TGTGCCAGCAGCCCGGGGGAGCTCGGTGAGCAGTACTTC. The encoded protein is CASSPGELGEQYF.